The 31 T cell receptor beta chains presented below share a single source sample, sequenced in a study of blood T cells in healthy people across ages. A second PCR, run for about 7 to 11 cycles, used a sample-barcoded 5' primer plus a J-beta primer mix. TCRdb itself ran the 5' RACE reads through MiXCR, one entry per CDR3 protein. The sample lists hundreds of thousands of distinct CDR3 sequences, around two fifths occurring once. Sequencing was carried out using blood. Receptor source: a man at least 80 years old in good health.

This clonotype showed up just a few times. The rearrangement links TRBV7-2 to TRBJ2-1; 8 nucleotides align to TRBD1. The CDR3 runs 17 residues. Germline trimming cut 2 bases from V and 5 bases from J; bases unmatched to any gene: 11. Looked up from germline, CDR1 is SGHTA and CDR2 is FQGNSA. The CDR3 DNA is TGTGCCAGCAGCTTACAGGGGGCGTTTGTCCAAAACAATGAGCAGTTCTTC. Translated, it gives CASSLQGAFVQNNEQFF.

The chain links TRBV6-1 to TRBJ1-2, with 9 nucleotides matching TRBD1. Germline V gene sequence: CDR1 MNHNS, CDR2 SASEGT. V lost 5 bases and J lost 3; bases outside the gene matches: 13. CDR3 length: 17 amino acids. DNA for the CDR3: TGTGCCAGCAGTCGAAGGGGCCGGGACAGGGTCGACTATGGCTACACCTTC. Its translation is CASSRRGRDRVDYGYTF.

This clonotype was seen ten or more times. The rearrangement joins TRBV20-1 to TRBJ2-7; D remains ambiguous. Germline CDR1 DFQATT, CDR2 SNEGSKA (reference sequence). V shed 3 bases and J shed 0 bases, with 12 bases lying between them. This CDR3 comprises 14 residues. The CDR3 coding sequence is TGCAGTGCTAGGAGTGACTTGAGCTCCTACGAGCAGTACTTC. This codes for CSARSDLSSYEQYF.

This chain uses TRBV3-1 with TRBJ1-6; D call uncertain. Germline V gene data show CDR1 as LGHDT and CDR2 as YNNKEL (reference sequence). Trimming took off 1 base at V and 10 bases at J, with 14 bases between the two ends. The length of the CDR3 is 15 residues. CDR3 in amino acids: CASSQGTVGRSPLHF. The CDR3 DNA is TGTGCCAGCAGCCAAGGGACCGTAGGCCGGTCACCCCTCCACTTT.

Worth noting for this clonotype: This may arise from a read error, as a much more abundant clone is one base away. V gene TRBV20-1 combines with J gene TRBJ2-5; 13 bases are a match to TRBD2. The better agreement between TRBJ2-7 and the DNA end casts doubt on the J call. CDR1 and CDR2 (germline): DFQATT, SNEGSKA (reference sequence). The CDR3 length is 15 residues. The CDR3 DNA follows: TGCAGTGCTAGGAAACCGGGACTAGCGGGACCCGAGCAGTACTTC. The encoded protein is CSARKPGLAGPEQYF.

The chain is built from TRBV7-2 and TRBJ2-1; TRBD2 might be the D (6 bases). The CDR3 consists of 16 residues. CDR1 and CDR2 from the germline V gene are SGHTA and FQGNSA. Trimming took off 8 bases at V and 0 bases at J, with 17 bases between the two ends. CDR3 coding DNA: TGTGCCAGCGCAAAAATGGGGGGTTCCTCCTACAATGAGCAGTTCTTC. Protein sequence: CASAKMGGSSYNEQFF.

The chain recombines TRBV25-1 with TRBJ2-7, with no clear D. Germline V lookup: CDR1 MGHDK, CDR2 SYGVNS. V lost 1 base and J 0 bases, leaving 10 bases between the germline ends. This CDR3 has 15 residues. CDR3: CASSEFRADSYEQYF. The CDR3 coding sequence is TGTGCCAGCAGTGAATTTCGGGCAGACTCCTACGAGCAGTACTTC.

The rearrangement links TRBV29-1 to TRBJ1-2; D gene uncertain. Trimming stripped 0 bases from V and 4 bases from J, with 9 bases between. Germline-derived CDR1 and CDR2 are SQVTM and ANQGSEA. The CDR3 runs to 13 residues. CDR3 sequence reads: CSVEEGPRYGYTF. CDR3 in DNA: TGCAGCGTTGAAGAAGGGCCGCGCTATGGCTACACCTTC.

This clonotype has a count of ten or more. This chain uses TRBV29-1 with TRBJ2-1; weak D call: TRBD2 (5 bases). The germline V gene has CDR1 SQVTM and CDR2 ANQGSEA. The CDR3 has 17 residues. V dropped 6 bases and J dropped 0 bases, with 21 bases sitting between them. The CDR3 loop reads CSVPNIPLGGSYNEQFF. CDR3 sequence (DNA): TGCAGCGTCCCAAATATCCCCCTTGGAGGCTCCTACAATGAGCAGTTCTTC.

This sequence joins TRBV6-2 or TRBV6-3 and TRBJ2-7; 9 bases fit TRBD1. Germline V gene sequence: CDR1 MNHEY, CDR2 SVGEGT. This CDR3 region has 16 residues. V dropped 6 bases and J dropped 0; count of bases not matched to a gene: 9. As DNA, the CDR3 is TGTGCCAGCAGCATCACAACAGGGGGCCGCTCCTACGAGCAGTACTTC. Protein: CASSITTGGRSYEQYF.

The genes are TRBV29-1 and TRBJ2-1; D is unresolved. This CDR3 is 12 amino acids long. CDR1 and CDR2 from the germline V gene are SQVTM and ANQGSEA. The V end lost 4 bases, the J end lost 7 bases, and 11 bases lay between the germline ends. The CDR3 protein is CSVGGIGNEQFF. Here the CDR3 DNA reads TGCAGCGTTGGGGGTATAGGTAATGAGCAGTTCTTC.

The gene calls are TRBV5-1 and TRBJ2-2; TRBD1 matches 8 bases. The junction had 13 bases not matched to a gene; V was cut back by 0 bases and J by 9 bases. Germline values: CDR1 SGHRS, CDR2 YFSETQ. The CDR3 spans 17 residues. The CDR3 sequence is CASSLAWDRPEIRELFF. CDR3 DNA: TGCGCCAGCAGCTTGGCCTGGGACAGGCCCGAGATCCGGGAGCTGTTTTTT.

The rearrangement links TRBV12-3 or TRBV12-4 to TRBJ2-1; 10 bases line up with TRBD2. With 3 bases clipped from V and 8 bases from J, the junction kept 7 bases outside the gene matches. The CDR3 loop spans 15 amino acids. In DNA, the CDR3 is TGTGCCAGCAGTTTCAAAACTAGCGGGATCGATGAGCAGTTCTTC. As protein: CASSFKTSGIDEQFF.

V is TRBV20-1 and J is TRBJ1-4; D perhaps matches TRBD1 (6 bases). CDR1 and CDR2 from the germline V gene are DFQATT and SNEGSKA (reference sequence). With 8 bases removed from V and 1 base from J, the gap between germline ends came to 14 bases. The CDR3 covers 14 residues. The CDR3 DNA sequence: TGCAGTCTGTATAGGGGGGGAACTAATGAAAAACTGTTTTTT. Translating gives CSLYRGGTNEKLFF.

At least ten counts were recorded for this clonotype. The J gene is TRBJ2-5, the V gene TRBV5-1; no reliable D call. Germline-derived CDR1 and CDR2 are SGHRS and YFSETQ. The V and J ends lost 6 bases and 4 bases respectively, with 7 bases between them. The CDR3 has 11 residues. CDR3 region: CASTAGETQYF. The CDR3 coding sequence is TGCGCCAGCACGGCCGGAGAGACCCAGTACTTC.

CDR3 sequence: CSASDSGTAGDGEQFF. The DNA of the CDR3 is TGCAGTGCTAGCGACTCCGGAACAGCGGGAGACGGCGAGCAGTTCTTC. This chain links TRBV20-1 with TRBJ2-1; 8 positions agree with TRBD2. This CDR3 spans 16 amino acids. CDR1 is DFQATT, CDR2 SNEGSKA, per germline (reference sequence). V was clipped by 3 bases and J by 10 bases; unmatched bases: 17.

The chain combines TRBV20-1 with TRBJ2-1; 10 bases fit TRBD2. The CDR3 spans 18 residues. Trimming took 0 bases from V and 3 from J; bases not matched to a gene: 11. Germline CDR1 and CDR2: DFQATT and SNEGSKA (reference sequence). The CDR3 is CSARDLTGLAESYNEQFF. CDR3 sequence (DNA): TGCAGTGCTAGAGACCTTACCGGACTAGCGGAGAGCTACAATGAGCAGTTCTTC.

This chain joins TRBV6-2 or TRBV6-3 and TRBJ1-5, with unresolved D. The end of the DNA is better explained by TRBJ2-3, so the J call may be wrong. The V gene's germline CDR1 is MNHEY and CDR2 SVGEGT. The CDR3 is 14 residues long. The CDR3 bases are TGTGCCAGCAGTTACGCCACAACCAATCAGCCCCAGTATTTT. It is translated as CASSYATTNQPQYF.

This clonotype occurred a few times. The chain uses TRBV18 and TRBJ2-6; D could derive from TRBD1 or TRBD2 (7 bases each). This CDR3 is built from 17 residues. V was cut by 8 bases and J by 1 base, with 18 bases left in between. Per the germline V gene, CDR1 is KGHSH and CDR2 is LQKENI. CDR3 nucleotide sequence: TGTGCCAGCACCTGGACAGGACTAGAGTCTGGGGCCAACGTCCTGACTTTC. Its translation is CASTWTGLESGANVLTF.

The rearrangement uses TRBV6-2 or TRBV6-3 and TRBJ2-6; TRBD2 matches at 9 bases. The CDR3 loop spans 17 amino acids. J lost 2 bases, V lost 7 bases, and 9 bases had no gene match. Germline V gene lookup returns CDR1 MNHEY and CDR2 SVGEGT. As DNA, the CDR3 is TGTGCCAGCAATCTTAGCGGGGGCTTACCTGGGGCCAACGTCCTGACTTTC. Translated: CASNLSGGLPGANVLTF.

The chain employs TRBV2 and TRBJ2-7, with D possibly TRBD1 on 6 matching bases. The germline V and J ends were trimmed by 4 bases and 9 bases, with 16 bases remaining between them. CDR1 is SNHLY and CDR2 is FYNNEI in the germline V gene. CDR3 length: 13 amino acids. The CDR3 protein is CASSVRQDLGQYF. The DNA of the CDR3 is TGTGCCAGCAGTGTGCGACAGGACCTGGGGCAGTACTTC.

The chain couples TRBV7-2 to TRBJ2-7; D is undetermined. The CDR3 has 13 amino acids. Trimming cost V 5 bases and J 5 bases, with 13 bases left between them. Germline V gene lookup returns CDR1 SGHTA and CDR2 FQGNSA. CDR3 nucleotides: TGTGCCAGCAGCGTCTCTCAGCTCCACGAGCAGTACTTC. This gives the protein CASSVSQLHEQYF.

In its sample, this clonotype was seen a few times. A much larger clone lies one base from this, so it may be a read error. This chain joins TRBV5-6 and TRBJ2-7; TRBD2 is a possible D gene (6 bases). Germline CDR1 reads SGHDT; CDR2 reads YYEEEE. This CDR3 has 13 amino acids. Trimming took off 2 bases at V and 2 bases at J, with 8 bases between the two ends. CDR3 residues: CASSFGSTYEQYF. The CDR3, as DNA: TGTGCCAGCAGCTTCGGGAGCACCTACGAGCAGTACTTC.

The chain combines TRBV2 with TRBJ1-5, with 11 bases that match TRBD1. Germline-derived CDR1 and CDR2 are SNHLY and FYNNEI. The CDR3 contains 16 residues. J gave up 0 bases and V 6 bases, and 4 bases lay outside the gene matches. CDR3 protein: CASRWDRGSSNQPQHF. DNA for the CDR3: TGTGCCAGCAGGTGGGACAGGGGGAGTAGCAATCAGCCCCAGCATTTT. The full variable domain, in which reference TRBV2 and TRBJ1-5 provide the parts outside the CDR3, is EPEVTQTPSHQVTQMGQEVILRCVPISNHLYFYWYRQILGQKVEFLVSFYNNEISEKSEIFDDQFSVERPDGSNFTLKIRSTKLEDSAMYFCASRWDRGSSNQPQHFGDGTRLSIL.

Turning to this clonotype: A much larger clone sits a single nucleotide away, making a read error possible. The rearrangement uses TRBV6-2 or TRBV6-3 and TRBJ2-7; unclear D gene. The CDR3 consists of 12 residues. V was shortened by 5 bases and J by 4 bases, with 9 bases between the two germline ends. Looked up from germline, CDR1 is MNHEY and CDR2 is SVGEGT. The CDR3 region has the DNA TGTGCCAGCAGTCGGATAGGGTACGAGCAGTACTTC. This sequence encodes CASSRIGYEQYF.

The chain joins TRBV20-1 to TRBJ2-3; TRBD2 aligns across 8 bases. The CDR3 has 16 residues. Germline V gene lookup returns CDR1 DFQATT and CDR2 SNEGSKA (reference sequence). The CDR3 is CSTLTGTRGPVYTQYF. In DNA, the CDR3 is TGCAGCACTTTAACCGGGACTAGAGGGCCCGTTTATACGCAGTATTTT.

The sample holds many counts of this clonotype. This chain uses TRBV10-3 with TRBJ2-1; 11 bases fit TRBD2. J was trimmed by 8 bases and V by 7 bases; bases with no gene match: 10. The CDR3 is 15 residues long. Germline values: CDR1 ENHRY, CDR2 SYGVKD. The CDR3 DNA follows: TGTGCCATCAAGACGACTAGCGGGATTGTGGATGAGCAGTTCTTC. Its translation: CAIKTTSGIVDEQFF.

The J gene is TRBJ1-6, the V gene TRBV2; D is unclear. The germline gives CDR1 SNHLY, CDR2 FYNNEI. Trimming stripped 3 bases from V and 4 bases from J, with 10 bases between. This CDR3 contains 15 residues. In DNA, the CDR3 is TGTGCCAGCAGTGAGCGGGCGGGTTATAATTCACCCCTCCACTTT. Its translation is CASSERAGYNSPLHF.

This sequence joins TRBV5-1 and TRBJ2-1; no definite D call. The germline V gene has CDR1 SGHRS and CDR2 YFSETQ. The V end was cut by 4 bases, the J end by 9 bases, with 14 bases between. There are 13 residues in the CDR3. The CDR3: CASSVGDKPEQFF. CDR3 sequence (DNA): TGCGCCAGCAGCGTGGGCGACAAACCTGAGCAGTTCTTC. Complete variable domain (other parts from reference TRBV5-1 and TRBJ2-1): KAGVTQTPRYLIKTRGQQVTLSCSPISGHRSVSWYQQTPGQGLQFLFEYFSETQRNKGNFPGRFSGRQFSNSRSEMNVSTLELGDSALYLCASSVGDKPEQFFGPGTRLTVL.

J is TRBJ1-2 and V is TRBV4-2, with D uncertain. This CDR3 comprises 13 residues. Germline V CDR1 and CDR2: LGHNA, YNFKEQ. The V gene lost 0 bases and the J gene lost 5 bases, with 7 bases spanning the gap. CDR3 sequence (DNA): TGTGCCAGCAGCCAAGATATGGGTTATGGCTACACCTTC. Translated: CASSQDMGYGYTF.

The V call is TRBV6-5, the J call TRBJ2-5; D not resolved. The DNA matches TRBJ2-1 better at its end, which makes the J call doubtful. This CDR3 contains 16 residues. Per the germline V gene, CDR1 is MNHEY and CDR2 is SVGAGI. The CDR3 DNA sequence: TGTGCCAGCAGTTACTCGAGTATCGTAAAGCCGGAGACCCAGTTCTTC. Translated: CASSYSSIVKPETQFF.